This T cell receptor beta chain is from a study of regulatory T cells in long-lasting Graves disease. Study-wide background: Antithyroid drug exposure in newly diagnosed Graves' patients had lasted under 3 months.

This clonotype was observed at least ten times. Per the germline V gene, CDR1 is SNHLY and CDR2 is FYNNEI. With V trimmed by 2 bases and J by 3 bases, 6 bases remained unmatched. CDR3 size: 15 residues. Combining iRepertoire HTBI primers with Arm-PCR of CDR3 regions, the authors built TCR beta libraries. Via MiXCR, TCRdb re-called the multiplex PCR reads, giving one row per CDR3 protein. The table shows 400,000 to 550,000 distinct CDR3 sequences, with 14% to 15% occurring only once. Time point defined: newly diagnosed GD, antithyroid drugs for less than 3 months. Construction of the TCR library relied on RNA isolated from PBMCs. American Thyroid Association guidelines defined Graves' disease diagnosis. The data also belong to a second study, concerning T cells in Graves' hyperthyroidism and ophthalmopathy. That study adds: The HTBI primer set drove a first-round RT-PCR of the TCR CDR3. A model built on 13 V-J features separated ophthalmopathy from stable hyperthyroidism.

The source was peripheral blood mononuclear cells (PBMCs), collected at new diagnosis, from a patient treated with antithyroid drugs. This receptor was taken from a woman under 40 with Graves disease. The V call is TRBV2, the J call TRBJ2-7, with 8 bases that match TRBD1. The CDR3: CASSERTGNRYEQYF. The CDR3 DNA is TGTGCCAGCAGTGAACGGACAGGGAACCGCTACGAGCAGTACTTC.